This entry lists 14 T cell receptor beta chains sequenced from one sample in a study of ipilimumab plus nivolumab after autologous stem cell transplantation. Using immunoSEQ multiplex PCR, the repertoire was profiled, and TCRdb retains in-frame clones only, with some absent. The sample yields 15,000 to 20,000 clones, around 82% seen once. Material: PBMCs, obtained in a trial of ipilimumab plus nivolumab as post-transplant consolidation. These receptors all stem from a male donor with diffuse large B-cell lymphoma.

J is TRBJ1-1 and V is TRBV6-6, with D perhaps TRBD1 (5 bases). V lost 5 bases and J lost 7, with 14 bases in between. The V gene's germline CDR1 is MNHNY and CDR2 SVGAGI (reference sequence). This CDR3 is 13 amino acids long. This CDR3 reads CASSHIPDSEAFF. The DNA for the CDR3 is TGTGCCAGCAGTCACATCCCTGACAGTGAAGCTTTCTTT.

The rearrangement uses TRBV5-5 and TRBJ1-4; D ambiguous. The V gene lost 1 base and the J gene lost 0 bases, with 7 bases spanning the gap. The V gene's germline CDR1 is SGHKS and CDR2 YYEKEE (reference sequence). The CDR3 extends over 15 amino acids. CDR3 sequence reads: CASSLSITTNEKLFF. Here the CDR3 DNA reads TGTGCCAGCAGCTTGTCCATAACAACTAATGAAAAACTGTTTTTT.

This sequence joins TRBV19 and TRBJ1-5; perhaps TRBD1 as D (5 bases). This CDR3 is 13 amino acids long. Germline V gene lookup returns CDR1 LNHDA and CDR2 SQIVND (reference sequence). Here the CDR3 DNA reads TGTGCGGCGTCGGGGCGTAGCAATCAGCCCCAGCATTTT. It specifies CAASGRSNQPQHF.

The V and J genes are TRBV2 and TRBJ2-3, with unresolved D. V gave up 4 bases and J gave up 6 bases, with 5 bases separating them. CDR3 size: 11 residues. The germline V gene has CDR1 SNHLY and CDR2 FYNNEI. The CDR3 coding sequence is TGTGCCAGCAGTGTTCGGGATACGCAGTATTTT. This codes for CASSVRDTQYF.

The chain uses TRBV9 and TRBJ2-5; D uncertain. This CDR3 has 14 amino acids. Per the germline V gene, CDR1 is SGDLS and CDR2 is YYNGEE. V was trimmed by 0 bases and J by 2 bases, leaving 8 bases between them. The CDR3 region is CASSVGLSQETQYF. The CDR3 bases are TGTGCCAGCAGCGTAGGTCTCAGTCAAGAGACCCAGTACTTC. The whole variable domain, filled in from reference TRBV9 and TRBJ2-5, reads DSGVTQTPKHLITATGQRVTLRCSPRSGDLSVYWYQQSLDQGLQFLIQYYNGEERAKGNILERFSAQQFPDLHSELNLSSLELGDSALYFCASSVGLSQETQYFGPGTRLLVL.

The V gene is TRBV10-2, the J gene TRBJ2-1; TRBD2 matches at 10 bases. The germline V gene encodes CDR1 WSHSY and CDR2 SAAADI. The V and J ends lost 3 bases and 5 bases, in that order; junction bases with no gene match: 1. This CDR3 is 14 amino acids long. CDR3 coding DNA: TGCGCCAGCAGTGAAGCGGGGGGGAACAATGAGCAGTTCTTC. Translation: CASSEAGGNNEQFF.

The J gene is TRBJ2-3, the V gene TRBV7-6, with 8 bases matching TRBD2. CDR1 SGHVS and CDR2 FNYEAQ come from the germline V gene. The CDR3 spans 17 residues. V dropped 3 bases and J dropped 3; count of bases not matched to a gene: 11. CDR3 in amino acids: CASSFPKGGGPTDTQYF. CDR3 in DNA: TGTGCCAGCAGCTTCCCGAAGGGCGGGGGGCCAACAGATACGCAGTATTTT.

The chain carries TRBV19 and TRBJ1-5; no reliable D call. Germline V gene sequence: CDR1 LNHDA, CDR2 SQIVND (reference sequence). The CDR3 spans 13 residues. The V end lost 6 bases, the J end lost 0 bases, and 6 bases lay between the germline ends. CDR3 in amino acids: CASRTYSNQPQHF. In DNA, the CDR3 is TGTGCCAGTAGAACATATAGCAATCAGCCCCAGCATTTT.

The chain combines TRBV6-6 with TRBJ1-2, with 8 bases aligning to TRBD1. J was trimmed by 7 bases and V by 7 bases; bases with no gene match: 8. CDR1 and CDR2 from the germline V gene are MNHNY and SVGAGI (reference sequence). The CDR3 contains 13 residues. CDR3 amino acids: CASIETGEGGYTF. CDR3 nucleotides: TGTGCCAGCATCGAGACAGGGGAGGGTGGCTACACCTTC.

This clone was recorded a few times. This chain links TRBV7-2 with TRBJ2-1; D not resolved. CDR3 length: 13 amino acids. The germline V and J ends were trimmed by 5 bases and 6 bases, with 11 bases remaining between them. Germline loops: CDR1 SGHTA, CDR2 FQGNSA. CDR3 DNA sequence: TGTGCCAGCAGCCTCTTTTTGGTCAATGAGCAGTTCTTC. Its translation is CASSLFLVNEQFF.

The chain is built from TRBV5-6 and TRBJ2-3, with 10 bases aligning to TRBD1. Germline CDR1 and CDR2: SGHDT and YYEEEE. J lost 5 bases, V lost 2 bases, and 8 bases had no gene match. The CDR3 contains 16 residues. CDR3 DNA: TGTGCCAGCAGCTTTTTTGCGACAGGGGGCATAGATACGCAGTATTTT. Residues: CASSFFATGGIDTQYF.

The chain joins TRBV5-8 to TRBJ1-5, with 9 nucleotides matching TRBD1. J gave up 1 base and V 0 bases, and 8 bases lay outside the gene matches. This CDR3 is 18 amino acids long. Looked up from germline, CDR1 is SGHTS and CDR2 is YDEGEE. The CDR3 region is CASSLGTGAVMSNQPQHF. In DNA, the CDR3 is TGTGCCAGCAGCTTGGGGACAGGGGCCGTCATGAGCAATCAGCCCCAGCATTTT.

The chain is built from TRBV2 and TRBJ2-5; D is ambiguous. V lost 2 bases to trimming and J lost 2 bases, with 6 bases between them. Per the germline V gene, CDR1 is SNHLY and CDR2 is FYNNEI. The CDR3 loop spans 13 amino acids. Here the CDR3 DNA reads TGTGCCAGCAGTGAAAGTCAGCAAGAGACCCAGTACTTC. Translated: CASSESQQETQYF.

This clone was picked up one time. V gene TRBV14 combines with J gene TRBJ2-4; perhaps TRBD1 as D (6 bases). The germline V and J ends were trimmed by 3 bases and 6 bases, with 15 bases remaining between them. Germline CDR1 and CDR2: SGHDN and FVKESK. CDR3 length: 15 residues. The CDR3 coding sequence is TGTGCCAGCAGCCAGGATACAGGGAGTAGAAACATTCAGTACTTC. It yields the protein CASSQDTGSRNIQYF.